What follows is one T cell receptor (beta chain) and its context. The clone's antigen remains unknown. Base qualities are not provided; no much larger clone lies one nucleotide away. This sample is part of a study of blood T cell repertoires in COVID-19 (TCRdb year 2020). Background on the whole study: Samples from collaborators originated in the United States, Italy and Spain and spanned both the acute and convalescent phases of COVID-19. The repertoires were released in a freely available public database meant as a resource for research on the immune response to SARS-CoV-2. The samples were drawn from the first 160 participants of the ongoing ImmuneRACE study and from 1,200 or so subjects provided by 6 global collaborators. Deeply sampled blood TCRbeta repertoires from subjects exposed to, actively infected with, or recovered from COVID-19 were included in the dataset. Nearly every sample came with metadata listing a de-identified subject ID, COVID-19 status, age in years and sex. The prospective study material was composed of cDNA or gDNA derived from T cells, B-cell-depleted T cells, or PBMCs. HLA class I and class II types, where available, came from metadata supplied by the sample provider rather than from assay-based typing.

Results the study describes overall, beyond this receptor: Clinical and demographic metadata were provided uncurated, with the amount varying by source and participant.

TCRbeta CDR3 regions were amplified from genomic DNA using the immunoSEQ Assay, a bias-controlled multiplex PCR. As for how the authors treated the data: The number of nucleated cells in each sample was estimated by amplification of reference gene primers within the assay. Sequence reads were collapsed and filtered to measure the absolute abundance of every unique TCRbeta CDR3 rearrangement. For each sample, productive Simpson clonality was calculated as the square root of Simpson's diversity index across productive rearrangements. Held by TCRdb, this immuneACCESS table contains in-frame sequences only and omits some clones. Under half of the omission traces to an unresolved V gene where checked; the cause of the rest is unknown. From that table come the V and J calls and clone size; the DNA was used to work out D and trimming. This sample has 150,000 to 200,000 clones in its table, and about 86% of those were observed once. The ten largest clones capture approximately 8% of the sample.

Whole blood was collected in K2EDTA tubes by collaborating institutions according to the institutions' own protocols. Collaborator samples were shipped for TCRbeta analysis as frozen whole blood, isolated PBMCs, or DNA extracted from either sample type. Input material: peripheral blood. The receptor was derived from a man in his fifties or sixties with acute or convalescent COVID-19.

At the DNA level, the sequence is TGCGCCAGCAGCCAACTGGACTTCTCCTACGAGCAGTACTTC. Its protein is CASSQLDFSYEQYF. The chain uses TRBV4-1 and TRBJ2-7; matching of 5 bases hints at TRBD2 as the D gene. The germline V gene yields MGHRA for CDR1 and YSYEKL for CDR2. The trim is 2 bases for V and 0 bases for J, with a gap of 8 bases between the germline ends. The CDR3 holds 14 amino acids from the cysteine to the phenylalanine. CDR3 DNA is the only sequence kept; it has 42 bases, read in frame from the first base.